This T cell receptor (beta chain) came from a study of OX40 agonist ivuxolimab in advanced cancers. V was clipped by 4 bases and J by 11 bases, with 11 bases between them. This CDR3 contains 10 residues. The germline gives CDR1 DFQATT, CDR2 SNEGSKA (reference sequence). Whole-study results and caveats: Low normalized clonal expansion also occurred in some nonresponding patients.

This clone was detected only a few times. Its cognate antigen is unknown. Some clones are missing from TCRdb's copy, which holds only in-frame ones; the method was immunoSEQ multiplex PCR. The sample lists 30,000 to 40,000 clones, roughly 80% occurring once. This clonotype originated in an adult with an advanced solid tumor such as melanoma, head and neck, liver or kidney cancer. This material consisted of CD4+ or CD8+ T cells sorted from blood, taken in a trial of the OX40 agonist ivuxolimab. The chain uses TRBV20-1 and TRBJ1-1; D unclear. The DNA for the CDR3 is TGCAGTGCTATAGACCTCGGGGCTTTCTTT. It specifies CSAIDLGAFF.